Presented here are 24 T cell receptor beta chains from one specimen sequenced in a study of OX40 agonist ivuxolimab in advanced cancers. Only in-frame clones appear in the TCRdb table, and some are missing; sequencing was by immunoSEQ multiplex PCR. Among 55,000 to 90,000 clones, just over 85% were seen once, and the ten largest hold 0.8% to 0.9%. The material was CD4+ or CD8+ T cells sorted from blood, obtained in a trial of the OX40 agonist ivuxolimab. The receptors come from an adult with an advanced solid tumor such as melanoma, head and neck, liver or kidney cancer.

Comments on this clone: At the DNA level, this CDR3 is encoded by other sequences in the same sample as well. This chain joins TRBV9 and TRBJ2-3; D gene uncertain. V was clipped by 5 bases and J by 0 bases, with 10 bases between them. There are 14 residues in the CDR3. Germline lookup yields CDR1 SGDLS and CDR2 YYNGEE. The chain's CDR3 is CASRAVPSTDTQYF. In nucleotides, the CDR3 is TGTGCCAGCAGGGCAGTACCTAGCACAGATACGCAGTATTTT.

The gene calls are TRBV6-5 and TRBJ2-5; 10 bases agree with TRBD1. The CDR3 loop spans 15 amino acids. V dropped 4 bases and J dropped 5; count of bases not matched to a gene: 7. CDR1 and CDR2 from the germline V gene are MNHEY and SVGAGI. CDR3 in DNA: TGTGCCAGCAGTTGGCGGACAGGGGGAGTGGAGACCCAGTACTTC. Protein product: CASSWRTGGVETQYF.

The chain has TRBV7-2 and TRBJ2-5, with D perhaps matching TRBD1 (5 bases). The germline CDR1 and CDR2 sequences are SGHTA and FQGNSA. The CDR3 spans 13 residues. The V end was cut by 5 bases, the J end by 1 base, with 8 bases between. CDR3 loop: CASSSRVQETQYF. Here the CDR3 DNA reads TGTGCCAGCAGCAGCAGGGTCCAAGAGACCCAGTACTTC. Supplemented by reference TRBV7-2 and TRBJ2-5, the full variable domain reads GAGVSQSPSNKVTEKGKDVELRCDPISGHTALYWYRQSLGQGLEFLIYFQGNSAPDKSGLPSDRFSAERTGGSVSTLTIQRTQQEDSAVYLCASSSRVQETQYFGPGTRLLVL.

This chain links TRBV30 with TRBJ2-2; 8 nucleotides align to TRBD2. CDR3 length: 16 amino acids. Germline values: CDR1 GTSNPN, CDR2 SVGIG (reference sequence). V lost 4 bases, J lost 0 bases, and 7 bases stayed unmatched. CDR3 nucleotide sequence: TGTGCCTGGAAGGAAGCAGCGGGAGCGAACACCGGGGAGCTGTTTTTT. It translates to CAWKEAAGANTGELFF.

The gene calls are TRBV29-1 and TRBJ1-4, with D uncertain. CDR3 length equals 14 residues. The germline gives CDR1 SQVTM, CDR2 ANQGSEA. V shed 1 base and J shed 7 bases, with 13 bases lying between them. The CDR3 DNA reads as TGCAGCGTTGAAGTGGGCAGGAAGGGTGAAAAACTGTTTTTT. Its protein is CSVEVGRKGEKLFF.

The gene calls are TRBV6-1 and TRBJ2-2, with unresolved D. V dropped 10 bases and J dropped 3 bases, with 12 bases sitting between them. The CDR3 is made up of 13 amino acids. Germline CDR1 MNHNS, CDR2 SASEGT. CDR3 in amino acids: CAIIQLYTGELFF. The CDR3 coding sequence is TGTGCCATCATACAACTGTACACCGGGGAGCTGTTTTTT.

V is TRBV7-8 and J is TRBJ2-7, with D maybe TRBD1 (5 bases). Trimming pared 5 bases from V and 2 bases from J, leaving 19 bases between. CDR3 size: 16 residues. The germline V gene has CDR1 SGHVS and CDR2 FQNEAQ. For the CDR3, the DNA is TGTGCCAGCAGCCCCTACGTGACAGTCGAAACCTACGAGCAGTACTTC. Its translation is CASSPYVTVETYEQYF.

The chain has TRBV7-2 and TRBJ2-6; D is unresolved. Germline lookup yields CDR1 SGHTA and CDR2 FQGNSA. V gave up 5 bases and J gave up 3 bases, with 5 bases separating them. This CDR3 has 13 amino acids. CDR3 coding DNA: TGTGCCAGCAGCCTCGGTGGGGCCAACGTCCTGACTTTC. Translated, it gives CASSLGGANVLTF.

A single count supports this clone. This chain uses TRBV19 with TRBJ2-4, with unresolved D. The CDR3 consists of 16 residues. The V end lost 1 base, the J end lost 0 bases, and 10 bases lay between the germline ends. The germline V gene has CDR1 LNHDA and CDR2 SQIVND (reference sequence). This CDR3 reads CASSIVANLAKNIQYF. CDR3 sequence (DNA): TGTGCCAGTAGTATAGTGGCGAATCTAGCCAAAAACATTCAGTACTTC.

The chain recombines TRBV6-5 with TRBJ2-1, with 8 bases fitting TRBD2. The CDR3 runs to 15 residues. From germline, CDR1 is MNHEY and CDR2 SVGAGI. J gave up 3 bases and V 7 bases, and 8 bases lay outside the gene matches. CDR3 sequence (DNA): TGTGCCAGCAAAAGCCAGCGGGGGTACTACAATGAGCAGTTCTTC. Residues: CASKSQRGYYNEQFF.

V and J are TRBV18 and TRBJ1-2; 10 bases match TRBD1. CDR1 is KGHSH, CDR2 LQKENI, per germline. The V and J ends lost 2 bases and 3 bases, in that order; junction bases with no gene match: 3. This CDR3 region has 15 residues. CDR3 sequence reads: CASSPNGQGDYGYTF. The CDR3 nucleotides read TGTGCCAGCTCACCAAACGGACAGGGGGACTATGGCTACACCTTC.

The table lists this clone with a few counts. The rearrangement links TRBV5-1 to TRBJ1-5, with 8 bases aligning to TRBD1. The CDR3 contains 15 residues. Germline values: CDR1 SGHRS, CDR2 YFSETQ. The V segment lost 0 bases and the J segment 5 bases; nucleotides outside the gene matches: 4. This CDR3 reads CASSLDAGGDQPQHF. The CDR3 bases are TGCGCCAGCAGCTTGGATGCAGGGGGCGATCAGCCCCAGCATTTT.

The V call is TRBV9, the J call TRBJ2-7, with 7 bases fitting TRBD1. CDR3 length: 15 residues. Germline values: CDR1 SGDLS, CDR2 YYNGEE. V lost 3 bases to trimming and J lost 3 bases; unmatched junction nucleotides: 9. Written as DNA, the CDR3 is TGTGCCAGCAGCGCGCCGTCTACAGGGGACTACGAGCAGTACTTC. Encoded protein: CASSAPSTGDYEQYF.

This chain connects TRBV6-6 to TRBJ2-7; the D gene is possibly TRBD1 (6 bases). Trimming removed 4 bases from V and 1 base from J, with 14 bases in between. Germline V gives CDR1 MNHNY, CDR2 SVGAGI (reference sequence). There are 15 residues in the CDR3. The CDR3 DNA sequence: TGTGCCAGCAGTTCCCCGGGACAAAGGTCCTACGAGCAGTACTTC. This translates into CASSSPGQRSYEQYF.

The genes are TRBV25-1 and TRBJ1-2, with TRBD1 identical over 8 bases. The CDR3 is 14 residues long. After removal of 2 bases from V and 4 bases from J, the junction contained 3 bases not matched to a gene. CDR1 and CDR2 from the germline V gene are MGHDK and SYGVNS. CDR3 in amino acids: CASSEQGAAYGYTF. The CDR3 nucleotides read TGTGCCAGCAGTGAACAGGGGGCCGCCTATGGCTACACCTTC.

The gene calls are TRBV2 and TRBJ1-5; D is undetermined. The CDR3 spans 15 residues. The V gene's germline CDR1 is SNHLY and CDR2 FYNNEI. Trimming removed 6 bases from V and 3 bases from J, with 15 bases in between. DNA for the CDR3: TGTGCCAGCAGCCAAAGGTTAGACAACAATCAGCCCCAGCATTTT. Its translation is CASSQRLDNNQPQHF.

The chain employs TRBV6-6 and TRBJ1-1; no definite D call. Looked up from germline, CDR1 is MNHNY and CDR2 is SVGAGI (reference sequence). Trimming removed 7 bases at V and 3 bases at J, with 18 bases between. The length of the CDR3 is 15 residues. The chain's CDR3 is CASTPQTRPDTEAFF. In DNA, the CDR3 is TGTGCCAGCACCCCCCAAACCCGGCCGGACACTGAAGCTTTCTTT.

The rearrangement joins TRBV18 to TRBJ1-4; 11 bases agree with TRBD1. Germline V CDR1 and CDR2: KGHSH, LQKENI. J gave up 7 bases and V 6 bases, and 7 bases lay outside the gene matches. This CDR3 contains 15 residues. This CDR3 is CASSRPGTGGEKLFF. For the CDR3, the DNA is TGTGCCAGCTCGCGCCCCGGGACAGGGGGTGAAAAACTGTTTTTT.

The rearrangement joins TRBV5-1 to TRBJ2-5; TRBD2 matches 13 bases. Germline V CDR1 and CDR2: SGHRS, YFSETQ. This CDR3 comprises 16 residues. Trimming took 4 bases from V and 5 from J; bases not matched to a gene: 8. CDR3 in DNA: TGCGCCAGCAGCCTCGGACTAGCGGGGGCCGGGGAGACCCAGTACTTC. Its protein product is CASSLGLAGAGETQYF.

The chain carries TRBV19 and TRBJ1-2, with TRBD1 identical over 8 bases. J was trimmed by 3 bases and V by 5 bases; bases with no gene match: 2. Germline V gene sequence: CDR1 LNHDA, CDR2 SQIVND (reference sequence). This CDR3 comprises 13 residues. Here the CDR3 DNA reads TGTGCCAGTAGTCCGACAGGGGACTATGGCTACACCTTC. It encodes CASSPTGDYGYTF.

V is TRBV5-1 and J is TRBJ2-1; 9 nucleotides align to TRBD1. Germline CDR1 SGHRS, CDR2 YFSETQ. V was clipped by 4 bases and J by 3 bases; unmatched bases: 5. The length of the CDR3 is 15 residues. CDR3 loop: CASSPDRGIYNEQFF. The CDR3 DNA is TGCGCCAGCAGCCCCGACAGGGGGATCTACAATGAGCAGTTCTTC.

The CDR3 coding sequence is TGTGCCAGCAGCCCGACTAAAGGACAGGTCTCCACTGAAGCTTTCTTT. Translated: CASSPTKGQVSTEAFF. The rearrangement joins TRBV11-2 to TRBJ1-1; 7 bases align to TRBD1. The junction had 13 bases not matched to a gene; V was cut back by 5 bases and J by 4 bases. Per the germline V gene, CDR1 is SGHAT and CDR2 is FQNNGV. The CDR3 runs 16 residues.

The V gene is TRBV6-6, the J gene TRBJ2-7; 9 positions match TRBD1. V lost 7 bases and J lost 1; bases outside the gene matches: 2. Germline loops: CDR1 MNHNY, CDR2 SVGAGI (reference sequence). The CDR3 sequence is 13 residues long. CDR3 residues: CASKTGGSYEQYF. The DNA for the CDR3 is TGTGCCAGCAAGACAGGGGGATCCTACGAGCAGTACTTC.

V and J are TRBV27 and TRBJ1-2, with TRBD1 identical over 10 bases. The CDR3 length is 16 residues. Looked up from germline, CDR1 is MNHEY and CDR2 is SMNVEV (reference sequence). Trimming cost V 5 bases and J 8 bases; bases outside gene matches: 14. The CDR3 bases are TGTGCCAGCAGTCCTGCTTTACGACAGGGGGCGGGAGGCTACACCTTC. It codes for CASSPALRQGAGGYTF.